This T cell receptor beta chain derives from a study of post-analysis software for immune sequencing data. Study findings and constraints: When compared against controls, multiple sclerosis patients showed significantly lower normalized Chao1 diversity.

Prepared TCR beta cDNA libraries contained unique molecular identifiers. TCRdb independently ran MiXCR on the PCR reads; one entry per CDR3 protein. Of roughly 570,000 distinct CDR3 sequences listed, approximately 34% are singletons. As concerns this clonotype: The target antigen is unknown.

The clonotype was recovered from a girl aged 2 to 17 with multiple sclerosis. The sequenced material came from blood.

The CDR3 loop reads CATSREGRSTDTQYF. The DNA of the CDR3 is TGTGCCACCAGCAGAGAGGGCAGAAGCACAGATACGCAGTATTTT. The chain has TRBV15 and TRBJ2-3; D is uncertain. This CDR3 spans 15 amino acids. Germline V gene sequence: CDR1 LNHNV, CDR2 YYDKDF (reference sequence). V dropped 0 bases and J dropped 0 bases, with 7 bases sitting between them.